The sequence of this T cell receptor (beta chain) was determined in a study of CD4+ T cells in melanoma. Trimming removed 5 bases from V and 6 bases from J, with 19 bases in between. The CDR3 sequence is 15 residues long. Germline V gives CDR1 MDHEN, CDR2 SYDVKM. The assay was immunoSEQ multiplex PCR, and TCRdb's table has in-frame clones only and misses some. The sample has more than 90,000 clones, about 92% seen once. The origin of this receptor is a human donor with melanoma. The V gene is TRBV28, the J gene TRBJ1-1; tentatively, D is TRBD1 (5 bases). The material sequenced was peripheral blood. The CDR3 DNA reads as TGTGCCAGCAGTCCACGACAGTACGGTAACGCTGAAGCTTTCTTT. Translation: CASSPRQYGNAEAFF.